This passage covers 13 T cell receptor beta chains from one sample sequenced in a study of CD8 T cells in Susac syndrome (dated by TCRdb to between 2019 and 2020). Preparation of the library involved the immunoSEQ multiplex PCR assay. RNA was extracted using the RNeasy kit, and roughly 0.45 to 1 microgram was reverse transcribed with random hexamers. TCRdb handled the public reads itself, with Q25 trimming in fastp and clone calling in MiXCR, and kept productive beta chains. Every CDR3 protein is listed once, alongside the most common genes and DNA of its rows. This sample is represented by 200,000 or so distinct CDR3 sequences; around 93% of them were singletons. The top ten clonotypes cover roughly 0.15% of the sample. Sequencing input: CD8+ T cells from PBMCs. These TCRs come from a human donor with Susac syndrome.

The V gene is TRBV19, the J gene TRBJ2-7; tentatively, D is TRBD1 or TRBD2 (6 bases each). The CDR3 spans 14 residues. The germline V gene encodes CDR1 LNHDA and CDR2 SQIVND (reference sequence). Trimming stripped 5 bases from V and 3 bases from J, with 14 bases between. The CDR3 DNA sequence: TGTGCCAGTAGTGAGGGGGGAGACGGCTACGAGCAGTACTTC. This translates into CASSEGGDGYEQYF.

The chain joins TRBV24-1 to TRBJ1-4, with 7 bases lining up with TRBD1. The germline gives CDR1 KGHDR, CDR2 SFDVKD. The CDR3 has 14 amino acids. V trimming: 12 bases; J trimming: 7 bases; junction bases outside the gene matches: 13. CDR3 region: CAPSAPRQGEKLFF. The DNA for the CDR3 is TGTGCCCCAAGTGCCCCCAGACAGGGTGAAAAACTGTTTTTT.

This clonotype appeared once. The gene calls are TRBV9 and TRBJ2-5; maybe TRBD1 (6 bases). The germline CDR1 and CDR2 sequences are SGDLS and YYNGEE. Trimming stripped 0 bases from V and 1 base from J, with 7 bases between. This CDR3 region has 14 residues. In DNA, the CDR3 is TGTGCCAGCAGCGTAGAGGGGGTCCAAGAGACCCAGTACTTC. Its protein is CASSVEGVQETQYF.

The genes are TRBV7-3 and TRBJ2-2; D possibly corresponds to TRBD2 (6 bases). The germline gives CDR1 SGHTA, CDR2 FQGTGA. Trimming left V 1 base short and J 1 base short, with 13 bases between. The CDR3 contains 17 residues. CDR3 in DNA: TGTGCCAGCAGCTTAAACGGCGGGGTCCAGAACACCGGGGAGCTGTTTTTT. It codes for CASSLNGGVQNTGELFF.

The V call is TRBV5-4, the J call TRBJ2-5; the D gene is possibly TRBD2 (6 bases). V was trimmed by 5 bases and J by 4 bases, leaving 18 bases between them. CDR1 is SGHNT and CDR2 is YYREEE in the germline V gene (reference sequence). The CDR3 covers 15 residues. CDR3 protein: CASRNFGGSAETQYF. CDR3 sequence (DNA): TGTGCCAGCAGGAACTTCGGGGGTTCAGCAGAGACCCAGTACTTC.

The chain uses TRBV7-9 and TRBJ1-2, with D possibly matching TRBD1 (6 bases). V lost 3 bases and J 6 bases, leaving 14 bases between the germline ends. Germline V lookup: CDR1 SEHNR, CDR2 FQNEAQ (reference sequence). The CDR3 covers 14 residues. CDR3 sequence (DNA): TGTGCCAGCAGCTTGGGGGCGCGGGTTCATGGCTACACCTTC. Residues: CASSLGARVHGYTF.

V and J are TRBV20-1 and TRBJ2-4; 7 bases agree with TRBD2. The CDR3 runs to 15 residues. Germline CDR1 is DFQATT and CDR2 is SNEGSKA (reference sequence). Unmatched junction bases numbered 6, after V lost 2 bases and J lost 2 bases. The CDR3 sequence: CSARWGGDTKNIQYF. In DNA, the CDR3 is TGCAGTGCTAGATGGGGGGGAGATACCAAAAACATTCAGTACTTC.

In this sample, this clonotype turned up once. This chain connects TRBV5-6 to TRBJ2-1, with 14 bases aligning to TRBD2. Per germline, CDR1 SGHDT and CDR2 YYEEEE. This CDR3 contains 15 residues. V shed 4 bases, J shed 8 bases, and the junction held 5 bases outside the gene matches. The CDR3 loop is CASSRRLAGGYEQFF. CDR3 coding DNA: TGTGCCAGCAGCCGCAGACTAGCGGGAGGGTATGAGCAGTTCTTC.

The CDR3 protein is CASSPDRILGETQYF. The CDR3 DNA is TGTGCCAGCAGTCCCGACAGGATTTTGGGAGAGACCCAGTACTTC. This chain connects TRBV12-3 or TRBV12-4 to TRBJ2-5; weak D call: TRBD1 (6 bases). This CDR3 is 15 amino acids long. The V gene lost 5 bases and the J gene lost 4 bases, with 17 bases spanning the gap.

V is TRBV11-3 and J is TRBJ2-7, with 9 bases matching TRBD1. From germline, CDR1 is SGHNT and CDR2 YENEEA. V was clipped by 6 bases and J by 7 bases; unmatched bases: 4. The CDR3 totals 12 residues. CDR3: CASSTGGKEQYF. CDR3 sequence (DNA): TGTGCCAGCAGTACAGGGGGCAAAGAGCAGTACTTC.

CDR3 bases: TGTGCCAGCAGCTTAGCATCCTCGGAGATTGGCGAGCAGTACTTC. Protein: CASSLASSEIGEQYF. The rearrangement links TRBV11-1 to TRBJ2-7; D remains unclear. V lost 0 bases and J lost 6, with 15 bases in between. The CDR3 spans 15 residues. Germline V gene data show CDR1 as SGHAT and CDR2 as FQDESV (reference sequence).

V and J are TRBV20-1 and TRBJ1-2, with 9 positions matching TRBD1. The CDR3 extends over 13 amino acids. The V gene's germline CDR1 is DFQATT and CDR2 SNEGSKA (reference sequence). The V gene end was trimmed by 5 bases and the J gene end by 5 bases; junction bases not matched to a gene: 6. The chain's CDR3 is CSAETGTGYGYTF. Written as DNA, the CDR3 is TGCAGTGCTGAGACCGGGACAGGGTATGGCTACACCTTC.

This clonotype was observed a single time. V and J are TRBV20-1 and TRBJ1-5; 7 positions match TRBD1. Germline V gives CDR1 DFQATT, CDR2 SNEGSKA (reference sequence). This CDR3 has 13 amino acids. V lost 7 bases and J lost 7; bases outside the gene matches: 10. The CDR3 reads CSGNRGGWQPQHF. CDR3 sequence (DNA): TGCAGTGGAAACAGGGGTGGGTGGCAGCCCCAGCATTTT.